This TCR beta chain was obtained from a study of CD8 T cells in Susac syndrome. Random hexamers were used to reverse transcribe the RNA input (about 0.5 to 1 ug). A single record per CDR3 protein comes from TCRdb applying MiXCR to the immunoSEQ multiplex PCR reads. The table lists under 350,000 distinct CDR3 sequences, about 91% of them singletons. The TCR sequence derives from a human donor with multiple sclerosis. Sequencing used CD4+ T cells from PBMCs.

This CDR3 is CASSLDVVPSYEQYF. The DNA of the CDR3 is TGTGCCAGCAGCTTAGATGTCGTTCCTTCCTACGAGCAGTACTTC. The V call is TRBV7-2, the J call TRBJ2-7; D unresolved. CDR3 size: 15 residues. The germline V gene has CDR1 SGHTA and CDR2 FQGNSA. The V end lost 1 base, the J end lost 1 base, and 11 bases lay between the germline ends.